What follows describes a single T cell receptor beta chain. The antigen is not known. This record comes from a study of vaccination and CD4 T cells after COVID-19. Background on the study: Sampling that followed vaccination took place a median around 70 days after dose two, within a range of 14 to 241.

Germline V gene data show CDR1 as MNHNS and CDR2 as SASEGT. V shed 8 bases and J shed 4 bases, with 7 bases lying between them. CDR3 length equals 11 residues. The study, taken as a whole, reports: In convalescent patients, 304 of 307 vaccine-specific clones were mono-reactive for SARS-CoV-2 spike.

At the Johns Hopkins FTIC core, DNA taken from cultured CD4+ T cells was sequenced by way of the Oncomine TCR Beta short-read assay. From the PCR reads, TCRdb called clonotypes with MiXCR, one entry per CDR3 protein. This sample has roughly 9,000 distinct CDR3 sequences; 40% to 55% occur once, and the top ten carry over 25%. Noted treatment: roughly nine-day PBMC culture with coronavirus spike peptide pools or control peptides (ViraFEST assay). Collection of the unexposed donor's CD4+ T cells took place before the COVID-19 pandemic (2011-2018). Wells contained fewer than 2.5 million PBMCs each, and these were cultured with about 9.1 IU/ml IL-2 and approximately 10 ug/ml peptide pools. Probing of unexposed-donor CD4+ T cells with SARS-CoV-2 S/N and four cold-coronavirus spikes was done, cells permitting.

This chain uses TRBV6-1 with TRBJ2-3, with D possibly matching TRBD2 (6 bases). Input material: CD4+ T cells from blood, cultured in vitro. The clonotype comes from a human donor in good health. The CDR3 sequence: CASGRSDTQYF. In DNA form, the CDR3 reads TGTGCCAGCGGGAGGTCAGATACGCAGTATTTT.